Listed below are T cell receptor beta chains from one sample, sequenced in a study of OX40 agonist ivuxolimab in advanced cancers. Clones were read by immunoSEQ multiplex PCR, and TCRdb kept only the in-frame ones, dropping some. The repertoire holds approximately 27,000 clones, 70% to 80% seen once, with around 15% in the top ten. The source material was CD4+ or CD8+ T cells sorted from blood, sampled in a trial of the OX40 agonist ivuxolimab. The receptors come from an adult with an advanced solid tumor such as melanoma, head and neck, liver or kidney cancer. CDR3s include the opening cysteine and the closing phenylalanine or tryptophan. Each record gives: V gene, clone size, J gene, D gene, CDR3 DNA, CDR3 protein. D genes are given only for firm matches. Clone size is stated in some rows and not others, as once, few, many or a class when expanded.

TRBV5-4	-	TRBJ2-1	TRBD1	TGTGCCAGCAGCGAGGGACAGTGGGATGGGAATGAGCAGTTCTTC	CASSEGQWDGNEQFF
TRBV27	-	TRBJ1-4	-	TGTGCCAGCAGTTTCAGGGGCTCGCGACTGTTTTTT	CASSFRGSRLFF
TRBV9	-	TRBJ2-1	-	TGTGCCAGCAGCGTAGGAGGGTTCGCCTACAATGAGCAGTTCTTC	CASSVGGFAYNEQFF
TRBV5-1	few	TRBJ1-2	TRBD1	TGCGCCAGCAGCTTGGAGGGGACAGGGATCAACTATGGCTACACCTTC	CASSLEGTGINYGYTF
TRBV30	-	TRBJ2-2	-	TGTGCCTGGAATTACAGGGATCATGCCACCGGGGAGCTGTTTTTT	CAWNYRDHATGELFF
TRBV5-1	few	TRBJ2-3	-	TGCGCCAGCAACCCAGCCGGCACAGATACGCAGTATTTT	CASNPAGTDTQYF
TRBV28	-	TRBJ2-7	TRBD1	TGTGCCAGCACCGGCCGAGGGACAGGATCCTACGAGCAGTACTTC	CASTGRGTGSYEQYF
TRBV2	-	TRBJ1-2	-	TGTGCCAGCAGTGGGCCAGGGCCGACCTATGGCTACACCTTC	CASSGPGPTYGYTF
TRBV7-2	once	TRBJ2-3	TRBD2	TGTGCCAGCAGCTCCGACCGACCAGGCGGGGGAAGCACAGATACGCAGTATTTT	CASSSDRPGGGSTDTQYF
TRBV19	once	TRBJ2-7	-	TGTGCCAGTATGGGAGACAGCTTCTACGAGCAGTACTTC	CASMGDSFYEQYF
TRBV5-4	-	TRBJ1-1	-	TGTGCCAGCAGGCCCGACAGAGCTAACACTGAAGCTTTCTTT	CASRPDRANTEAFF
TRBV2	-	TRBJ1-2	-	TGTGCCAGCAGTGGACCTTCTGGGGGGGGCTCGGACTATGGCTACACCTTC	CASSGPSGGGSDYGYTF
TRBV6-6	-	TRBJ2-7	-	TGTGCCAGCAGTTACAGTCAGGGGAAAAACTACGAGCAGTACTTC	CASSYSQGKNYEQYF
TRBV9	-	TRBJ2-3	-	TGTGCCAGCAGCGTAGGTAGGAGTCAGGGGGACGGGGGGACGCAGTATTTT	CASSVGRSQGDGGTQYF
TRBV10-2	-	TRBJ1-2	-	TGCGCCAGCAGTGAGTTTCTGGTCGCAGGAGCCTATGGCTACACCTTC	CASSEFLVAGAYGYTF
TRBV19	-	TRBJ1-2	-	TGTGCCAGTAGTATAAAGGGAGCGGTCTATGGCTACACCTTC	CASSIKGAVYGYTF
TRBV7-3	-	TRBJ2-5	TRBD1	TGTGCCAGCAGCTTAGAAGGGGGCCCGGTTGAGACCCAGTACTTC	CASSLEGGPVETQYF
TRBV6-6	once	TRBJ2-1	TRBD1	TGTGCCAGCAGTTACCAACCGGGACAGGCGGCAGTGGAGCAGTTCTTC	CASSYQPGQAAVEQFF
TRBV5-1	-	TRBJ2-7	-	TGCGCCAGCAGCAGGAGGGGGGAGTACGAGCAGTACTTC	CASSRRGEYEQYF
TRBV5-1	-	TRBJ2-7	-	TGCGCCAGCAGCTTGGCCGGGACCACCGCCACCGAGCAGTACTTC	CASSLAGTTATEQYF
TRBV5-6	-	TRBJ2-7	-	TGTGCCAGCAGCCATTCCTACGAGCAGTACTTC	CASSHSYEQYF
TRBV11-2	few	TRBJ2-1	TRBD2	TGTGCCAGCAGCTTAGGCGGGGGGCCCTACAATGAGCAGTTCTTC	CASSLGGGPYNEQFF
TRBV9	-	TRBJ2-5	TRBD2	TGTGCCAGCAGCGTAGCTAACGGGGGGGCCGGTCAAGAGACCCAGTACTTC	CASSVANGGAGQETQYF
TRBV5-1	-	TRBJ1-2	-	TGCGCCAGCAGCCCCGCGGGGGGCGAGAGTGGCTACACCTTC	CASSPAGGESGYTF
TRBV5-1	-	TRBJ2-7	-	TGCGCCAGCAGCCCTCCCTTCGGCCACGAGCAGTACTTC	CASSPPFGHEQYF
TRBV6-6	-	TRBJ1-3	TRBD1	TGTGCCGTCCGACAGGGGAGCTCTGGAAACACCATATATTTT	CAVRQGSSGNTIYF
TRBV4-2	-	TRBJ2-4	TRBD2	TGTGCCAGCAGCCAAGATGTCACTAGCGGGGGGGCGGGCAAAAACATTCAGTACTTC	CASSQDVTSGGAGKNIQYF